This is a list of T cell receptor beta chains from one sample in a study of response to subunit inactivated influenza vaccine. TCRdb re-called the RT-PCR reads through MiXCR, storing one row per CDR3 protein. The sample holds hundreds of thousands of distinct CDR3 sequences, approximately 10% seen once. These records were also assigned to another study, of T cells expressing NK-cell markers.

Sequencing used PBMCs from blood, obtained on the day of vaccination. All receptors derive from a man aged 50 to 59 who received an inactivated influenza vaccine. Both conserved end residues are part of each CDR3. The D gene is left open where the match is weak. Clone size, where shown, is once, few, many, or a class for clones that have expanded.

d_gene	v_gene	abundance	j_gene	CDR3nt	CDR3aa
.	TRBV15	few	TRBJ2-4	TGTGCCACCAGCAGAGAGGGGAAAAACATTCAGTACTTC	CATSREGKNIQYF
TRBD2	TRBV4-2	once	TRBJ2-7	TGTGCCAGCAGCCAAGATGAGCTAGCGGGAGGATACGAGCAGTACTTC	CASSQDELAGGYEQYF
.	TRBV6-4	.	TRBJ2-3	TGTGCCAGCAGTGACTCCAAAGCGGTGGTAGTTACGCAGTATTTT	CASSDSKAVVVTQYF
.	TRBV2	few	TRBJ2-1	TGTGCCAGTAAGGCGGAGGGGGCTTCCTACAATGAGCAGTTCTTC	CASKAEGASYNEQFF
TRBD2	TRBV5-1	many	TRBJ2-1	TGCGCCAGCAGCTTGGGGACTAGCGGCGATGAGCAGTTCTTC	CASSLGTSGDEQFF
TRBD1	TRBV4-2	.	TRBJ1-1	TGTGCCAGCAGCTCCCGGACAGGCGGCATGAACACTGAAGCTTTCTTT	CASSSRTGGMNTEAFF
.	TRBV19	.	TRBJ2-5	TGTGCCAGTAGTATTATGGGTGAGACCCAGTACTTC	CASSIMGETQYF
.	TRBV11-2	few	TRBJ2-4	TGTGCCAGCAGCTTCGGACGACATACGGCCAAAAACATTCAGTACTTC	CASSFGRHTAKNIQYF
TRBD2	TRBV4-2	few	TRBJ2-7	TGCGCCAGCAGCCAAGATCTAGCGGGGACCTACGAGCAGTACTTC	CASSQDLAGTYEQYF
.	TRBV29-1	.	TRBJ1-2	TGCAGCGTCCAGGGCAAGGGCGACTACACCTTC	CSVQGKGDYTF
TRBD2	TRBV7-2	few	TRBJ2-1	TGTGCCAGCAGCGCAACTAGCGGGAGTCTCAATGAGCAGTTCTTC	CASSATSGSLNEQFF
.	TRBV14	.	TRBJ2-5	TGTGCCAGCAGCCAGAGGAGGCAAGAGACCCAGTACTTC	CASSQRRQETQYF
TRBD1	TRBV5-4	.	TRBJ2-4	TGTGCCAGCAGCTACCCAGGACAGGGAAACATTCAGTACTTC	CASSYPGQGNIQYF
.	TRBV5-4	.	TRBJ2-2	TGTGCCAGCAGCTTGCGGGTAACGAACACCGGGGAGCTGTTTTTT	CASSLRVTNTGELFF
.	TRBV4-2	few	TRBJ2-1	TGTGCCAGCAGCCAAGCCCCAGGCAGCTACTACAATGAGCAGTTCTTC	CASSQAPGSYYNEQFF
.	TRBV28	few	TRBJ2-7	TGTGCCAGCAGTCTACCCAACAGGGTTGCCTACGAGCAGTACTTC	CASSLPNRVAYEQYF
.	TRBV29-1	.	TRBJ1-1	TGCAGCGTGACAACAGGGATGAACACTGAAGCTTTCTTT	CSVTTGMNTEAFF
.	TRBV6-1	.	TRBJ2-2	TGTGCCAGCAGTGTGGACGGGTGGGCATACACCGGGGAGCTGTTTTTT	CASSVDGWAYTGELFF
TRBD2	TRBV11-2	.	TRBJ2-2	TGTGCCAGCAGCTTAGGCCGCCTTATCACTAGCGGGCCCACGAACACCGGGGAGCTGTTTTTT	CASSLGRLITSGPTNTGELFF
.	TRBV7-8	.	TRBJ2-7	TGTGCCAGCAGCTTTGGACTGAATGCCCACGAGCAGTACTTC	CASSFGLNAHEQYF
.	TRBV21-1	.	TRBJ2-7	TGTGCCAGCAGCAAATTCGGGGAGCGGGGGCCCTACGAGCAGTACTTC	CASSKFGERGPYEQYF
.	TRBV6-2/TRBV6-3	.	TRBJ2-3	TGTGCCAGCGAAAGGGGTCCTCGACGGACAGATACGCAGTATTTT	CASERGPRRTDTQYF
TRBD1	TRBV12-3/TRBV12-4	few	TRBJ2-6	TGTGCCAGCAGTCCTCGGACAGGGACGGCTGGGGCCAACGTCCTGACTTTC	CASSPRTGTAGANVLTF
.	TRBV2	.	TRBJ2-1	TGTGCCAGCAGTGAGACACATGGCGGTGAGCAGTTCTTC	CASSETHGGEQFF
.	TRBV11-2	many	TRBJ1-3	TGTGCCAGCAGCCAAACAGGGTCCGGAAACACCATATATTTT	CASSQTGSGNTIYF
.	TRBV5-1	.	TRBJ2-7	TGCGCCAGCAACTCCGGGGGCATCAGCTCCTACGAGCAGTACTTC	CASNSGGISSYEQYF
TRBD2	TRBV12-3/TRBV12-4	.	TRBJ2-1	TGTGCCAGCAGTTCCGATAGCGGGAGCTATGAGCAGTTCTTC	CASSSDSGSYEQFF
.	TRBV12-3/TRBV12-4	few	TRBJ1-5	TGTGCCAGCAGTTTGGCAGGATTACCCCAGCATTTT	CASSLAGLPQHF
.	TRBV6-2/TRBV6-3	.	TRBJ1-1	TGTGCCAGCAGCCGTGACACCAGCACTGAAGCTTTCTTT	CASSRDTSTEAFF
.	TRBV7-9	.	TRBJ1-2	TGTGCCAGCAGCACCGCCCTACACAGGGAAGTGGCCTATGGCTACACCTTC	CASSTALHREVAYGYTF
.	TRBV27	.	TRBJ1-1	TGTGCCAGCAGTTCCTCCGGGACTGGTGCTGAAGCTTTCTTT	CASSSSGTGAEAFF
.	TRBV9	few	TRBJ2-7	TGTGCCAGCAGCGTAGCGGCTTCCCACTCCTACGAGCAGTACTTC	CASSVAASHSYEQYF
.	TRBV20-1	.	TRBJ2-7	TGCAGTGCCCAAAGGGGACCGGGGACCTCCTACGAGCAGTACTTC	CSAQRGPGTSYEQYF
.	TRBV7-6	few	TRBJ2-2	TGTGCCAGCAGCTTAGTCGGAGGGACGAACACCGGGGAGCTGTTTTTT	CASSLVGGTNTGELFF
TRBD1	TRBV4-1	many	TRBJ1-2	TGCGCCAGCAGCCTTTCCGGGACAGCGAACTATGGCTACACCTTC	CASSLSGTANYGYTF
.	TRBV20-1	.	TRBJ2-2	TGCAGTGCTAGAGTCCCCGTCGGGAACACCGGGGAGCTGTTTTTT	CSARVPVGNTGELFF
TRBD1	TRBV9	few	TRBJ2-7	TGTGCCAGCAGCGCGAGACAGGGAAGTAACTACGAGCAGTACTTC	CASSARQGSNYEQYF
TRBD2	TRBV7-9	few	TRBJ2-1	TGTGCCAGCAGCTTCCTGTCTAGCGGAGGCTACAATGAGCAGTTCTTC	CASSFLSSGGYNEQFF
.	TRBV12-3/TRBV12-4	.	TRBJ1-3	TGTGCCAGCCGCCCCGGGAGCTCTGGAAACACCATATATTTT	CASRPGSSGNTIYF
TRBD1	TRBV12-3/TRBV12-4	.	TRBJ2-7	TGTGCCAGCACCGAAGGGACAGGGGGCTACGAGCAGTACTTC	CASTEGTGGYEQYF
TRBD1	TRBV7-9	few	TRBJ1-2	TGTGCCAGCAGTCGGGACAGCACATTCTATGGCTACACCTTC	CASSRDSTFYGYTF
TRBD1	TRBV4-3	few	TRBJ1-3	TGCGCCAGCAGCCGGGGACAGGGAACTTTCTCTGGAAACACCATATATTTT	CASSRGQGTFSGNTIYF
.	TRBV18	.	TRBJ1-4	TGTGCCAGCTCACCCGTAACGGACAGTGAAAAACTGTTTTTT	CASSPVTDSEKLFF
.	TRBV20-1	few	TRBJ2-2	TGCAGTCCCCGGGAGCCGGTCACCGGGGAGCTGTTTTTT	CSPREPVTGELFF